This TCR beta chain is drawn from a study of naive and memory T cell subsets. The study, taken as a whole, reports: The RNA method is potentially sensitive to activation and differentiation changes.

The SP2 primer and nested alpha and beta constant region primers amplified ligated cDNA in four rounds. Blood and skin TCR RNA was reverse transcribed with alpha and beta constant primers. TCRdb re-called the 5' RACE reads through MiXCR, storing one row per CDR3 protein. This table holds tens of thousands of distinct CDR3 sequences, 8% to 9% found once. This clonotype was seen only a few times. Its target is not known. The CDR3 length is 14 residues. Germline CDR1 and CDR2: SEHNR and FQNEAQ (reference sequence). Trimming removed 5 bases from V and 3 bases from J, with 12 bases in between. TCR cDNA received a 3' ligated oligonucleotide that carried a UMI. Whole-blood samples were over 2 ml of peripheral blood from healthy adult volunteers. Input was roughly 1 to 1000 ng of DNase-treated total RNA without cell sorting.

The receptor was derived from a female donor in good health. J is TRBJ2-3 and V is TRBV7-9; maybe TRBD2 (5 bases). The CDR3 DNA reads TGTGCCAGCAGCCTCACCACGGGGACAGATACGCAGTATTTT. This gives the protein CASSLTTGTDTQYF.